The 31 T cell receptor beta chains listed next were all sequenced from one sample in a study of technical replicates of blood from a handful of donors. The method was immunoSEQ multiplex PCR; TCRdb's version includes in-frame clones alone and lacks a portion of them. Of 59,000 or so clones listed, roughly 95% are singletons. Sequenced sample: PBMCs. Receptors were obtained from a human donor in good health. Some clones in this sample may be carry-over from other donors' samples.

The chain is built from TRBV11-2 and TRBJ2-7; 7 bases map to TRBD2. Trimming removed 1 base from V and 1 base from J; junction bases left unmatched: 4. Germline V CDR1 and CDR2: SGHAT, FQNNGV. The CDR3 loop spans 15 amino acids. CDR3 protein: CASSLAERGSYEQYF. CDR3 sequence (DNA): TGTGCCAGCAGCTTAGCGGAGCGGGGTTCCTACGAGCAGTACTTC.

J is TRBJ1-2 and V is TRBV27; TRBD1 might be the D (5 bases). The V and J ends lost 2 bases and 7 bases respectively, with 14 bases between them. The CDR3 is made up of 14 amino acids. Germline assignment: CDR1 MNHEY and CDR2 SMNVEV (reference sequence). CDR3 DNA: TGTGCCAGCAGTTTAGGGGCGGAACGGCCTGGCTACACCTTC. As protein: CASSLGAERPGYTF.

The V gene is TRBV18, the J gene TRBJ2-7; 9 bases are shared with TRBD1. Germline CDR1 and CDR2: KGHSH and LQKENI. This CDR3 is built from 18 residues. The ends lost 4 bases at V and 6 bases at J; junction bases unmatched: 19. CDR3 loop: CASSLVPGQGGLVVEQYF. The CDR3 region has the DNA TGTGCCAGCTCACTGGTGCCGGGACAGGGAGGACTCGTTGTCGAGCAGTACTTC.

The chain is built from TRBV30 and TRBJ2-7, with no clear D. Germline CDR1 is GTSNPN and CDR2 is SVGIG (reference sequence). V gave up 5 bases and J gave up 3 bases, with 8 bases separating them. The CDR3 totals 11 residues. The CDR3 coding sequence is TGTGCCTGGGTAGAGAACTACGAGCAGTACTTC. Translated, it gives CAWVENYEQYF.

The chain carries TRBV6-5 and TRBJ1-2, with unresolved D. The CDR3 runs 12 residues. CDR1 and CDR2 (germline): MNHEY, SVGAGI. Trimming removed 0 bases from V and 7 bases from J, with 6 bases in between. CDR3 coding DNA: TGTGCCAGCAGTTACTCAGAGTCTGGCTACACCTTC. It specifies CASSYSESGYTF.

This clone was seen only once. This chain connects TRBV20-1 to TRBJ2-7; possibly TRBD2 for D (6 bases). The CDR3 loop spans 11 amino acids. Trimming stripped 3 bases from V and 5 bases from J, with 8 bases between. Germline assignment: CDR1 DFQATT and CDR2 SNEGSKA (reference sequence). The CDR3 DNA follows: TGCAGTGCTAGTAGGAGGGACGAGCAGTACTTC. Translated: CSASRRDEQYF.

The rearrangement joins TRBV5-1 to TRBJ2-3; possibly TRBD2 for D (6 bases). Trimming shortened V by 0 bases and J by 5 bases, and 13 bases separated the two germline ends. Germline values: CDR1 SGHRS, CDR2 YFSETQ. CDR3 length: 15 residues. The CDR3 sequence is CASSLAMGGRDTQYF. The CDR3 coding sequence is TGCGCCAGCAGCTTGGCCATGGGGGGTAGAGATACGCAGTATTTT.

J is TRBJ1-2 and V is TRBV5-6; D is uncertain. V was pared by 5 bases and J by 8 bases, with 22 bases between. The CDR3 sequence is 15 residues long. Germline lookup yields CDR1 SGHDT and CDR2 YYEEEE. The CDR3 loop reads CASRVRGPRYTGYTF. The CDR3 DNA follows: TGTGCCAGCAGAGTACGAGGGCCCAGGTATACGGGCTACACCTTC.

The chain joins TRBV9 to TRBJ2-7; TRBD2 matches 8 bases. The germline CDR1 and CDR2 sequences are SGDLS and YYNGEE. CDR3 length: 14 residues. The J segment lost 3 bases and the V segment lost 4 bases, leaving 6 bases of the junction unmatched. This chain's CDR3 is CASSPGTSNYEQYF. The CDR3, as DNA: TGTGCCAGCAGCCCAGGGACTAGTAACTACGAGCAGTACTTC.

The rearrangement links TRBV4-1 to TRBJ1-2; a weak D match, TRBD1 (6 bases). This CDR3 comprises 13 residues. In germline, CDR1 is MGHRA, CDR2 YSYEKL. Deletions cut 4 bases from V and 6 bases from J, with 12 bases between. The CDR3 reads CASSRDTVDGYTF. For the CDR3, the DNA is TGCGCCAGCAGCCGGGACACCGTCGATGGCTACACCTTC.

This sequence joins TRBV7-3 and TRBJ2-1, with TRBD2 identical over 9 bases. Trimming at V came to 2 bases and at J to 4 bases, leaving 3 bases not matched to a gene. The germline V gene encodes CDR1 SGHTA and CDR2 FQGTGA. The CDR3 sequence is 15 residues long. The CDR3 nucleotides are TGTGCCAGCAGCTTAGGAGCGGGAGGTTACAATGAGCAGTTCTTC. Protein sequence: CASSLGAGGYNEQFF.

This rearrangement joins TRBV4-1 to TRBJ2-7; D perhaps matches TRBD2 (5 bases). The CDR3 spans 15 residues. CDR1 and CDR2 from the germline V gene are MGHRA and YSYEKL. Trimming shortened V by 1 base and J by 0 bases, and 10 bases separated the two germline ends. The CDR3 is CASSQGYTSSYEQYF. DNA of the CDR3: TGCGCCAGCAGCCAAGGGTACACTAGCTCCTACGAGCAGTACTTC.

CDR3 DNA: TGTGCCAGCAGCCCCCGGGGTAGCGGGAGTCCTAGAGGGGCCTACAATGAGCAGTTCTTC. Translating it yields CASSPRGSGSPRGAYNEQFF. The chain is built from TRBV7-3 and TRBJ2-1; TRBD2 agrees at 9 bases. J lost 2 bases, V lost 5 bases, and 19 bases had no gene match. Germline V gives CDR1 SGHTA, CDR2 FQGTGA. The CDR3 extends over 20 amino acids.

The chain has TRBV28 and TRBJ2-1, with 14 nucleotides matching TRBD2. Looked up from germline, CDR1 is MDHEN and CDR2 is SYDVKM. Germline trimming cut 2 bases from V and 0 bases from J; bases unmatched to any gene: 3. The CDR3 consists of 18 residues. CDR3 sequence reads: CASSLPGTSGSSYNEQFF. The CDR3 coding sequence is TGTGCCAGCAGTTTACCCGGGACTAGCGGGAGCTCCTACAATGAGCAGTTCTTC.

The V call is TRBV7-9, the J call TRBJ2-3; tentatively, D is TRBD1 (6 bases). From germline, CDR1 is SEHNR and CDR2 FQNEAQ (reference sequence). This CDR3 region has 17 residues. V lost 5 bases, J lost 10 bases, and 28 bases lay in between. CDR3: CASSDEGHTWDGVAQYF. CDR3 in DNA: TGTGCCAGCAGCGACGAGGGACATACCTGGGACGGGGTTGCGCAGTATTTT.

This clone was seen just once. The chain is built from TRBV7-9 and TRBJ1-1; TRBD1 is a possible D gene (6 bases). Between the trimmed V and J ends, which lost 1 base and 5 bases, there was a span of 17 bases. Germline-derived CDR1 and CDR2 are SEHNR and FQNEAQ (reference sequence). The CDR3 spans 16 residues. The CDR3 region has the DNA TGTGCCAGCAGCTTAGATCAGATCACCCAGGGGACTGAAGCTTTCTTT. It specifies CASSLDQITQGTEAFF.

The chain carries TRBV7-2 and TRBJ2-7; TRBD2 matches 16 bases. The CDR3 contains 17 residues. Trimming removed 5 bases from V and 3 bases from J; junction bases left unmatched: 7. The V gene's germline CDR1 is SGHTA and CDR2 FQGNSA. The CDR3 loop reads CASSPGTSGRGDYEQYF. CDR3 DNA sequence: TGTGCCAGCAGCCCCGGGACTAGCGGGAGGGGGGACTACGAGCAGTACTTC.

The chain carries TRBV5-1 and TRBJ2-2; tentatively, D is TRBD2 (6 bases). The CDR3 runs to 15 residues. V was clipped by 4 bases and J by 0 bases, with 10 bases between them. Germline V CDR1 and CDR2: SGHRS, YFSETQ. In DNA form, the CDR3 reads TGCGCCAGCAGCCCTGGCGGGGCGAACACCGGGGAGCTGTTTTTT. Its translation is CASSPGGANTGELFF.

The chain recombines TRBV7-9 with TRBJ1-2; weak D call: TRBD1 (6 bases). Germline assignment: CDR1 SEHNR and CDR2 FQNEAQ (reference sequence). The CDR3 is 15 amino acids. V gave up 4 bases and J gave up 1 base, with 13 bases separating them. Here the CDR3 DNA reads TGTGCCAGCAGCTCATACAGGGACCGTAACTATGGCTACACCTTC. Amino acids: CASSSYRDRNYGYTF.

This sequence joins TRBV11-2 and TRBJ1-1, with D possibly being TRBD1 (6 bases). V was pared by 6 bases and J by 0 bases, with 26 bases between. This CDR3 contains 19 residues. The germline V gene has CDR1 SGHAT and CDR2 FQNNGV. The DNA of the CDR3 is TGTGCCAGCAGACAGGAAAGATACGGGGGGCTTGCGATGAACACTGAAGCTTTCTTT. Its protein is CASRQERYGGLAMNTEAFF.

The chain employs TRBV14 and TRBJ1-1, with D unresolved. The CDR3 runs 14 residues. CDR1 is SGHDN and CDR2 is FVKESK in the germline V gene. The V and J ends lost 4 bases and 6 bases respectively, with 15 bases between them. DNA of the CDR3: TGTGCCAGCAGCCGTACCGGTGGTTGGTCTGAAGCTTTCTTT. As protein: CASSRTGGWSEAFF.

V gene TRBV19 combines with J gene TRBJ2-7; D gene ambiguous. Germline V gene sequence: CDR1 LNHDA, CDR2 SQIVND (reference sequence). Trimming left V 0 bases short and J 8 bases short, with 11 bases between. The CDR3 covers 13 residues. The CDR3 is CASSIDAGNQQYF. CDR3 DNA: TGTGCCAGTAGTATAGATGCCGGTAACCAGCAGTACTTC.

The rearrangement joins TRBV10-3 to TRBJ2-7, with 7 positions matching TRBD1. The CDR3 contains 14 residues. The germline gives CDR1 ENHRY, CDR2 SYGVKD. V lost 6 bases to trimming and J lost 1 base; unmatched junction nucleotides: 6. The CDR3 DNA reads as TGTGCCATCAGGGGACAGACCGATTCCTACGAGCAGTACTTC. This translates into CAIRGQTDSYEQYF.

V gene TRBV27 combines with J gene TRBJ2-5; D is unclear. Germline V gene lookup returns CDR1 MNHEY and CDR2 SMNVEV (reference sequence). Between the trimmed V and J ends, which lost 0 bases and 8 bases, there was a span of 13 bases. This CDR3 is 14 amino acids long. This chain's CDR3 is CASSLSAGILTQYF. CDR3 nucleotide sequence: TGTGCCAGCAGTTTATCAGCCGGTATCCTAACCCAGTACTTC.

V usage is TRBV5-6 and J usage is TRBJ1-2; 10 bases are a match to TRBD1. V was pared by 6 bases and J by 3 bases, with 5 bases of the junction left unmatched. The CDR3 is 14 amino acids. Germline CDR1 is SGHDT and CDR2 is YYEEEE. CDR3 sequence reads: CASNRDRGHYGYTF. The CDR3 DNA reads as TGTGCCAGCAACCGGGACAGGGGACACTATGGCTACACCTTC. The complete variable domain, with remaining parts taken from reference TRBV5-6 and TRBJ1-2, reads DAGVTQSPTHLIKTRGQQVTLRCSPKSGHDTVSWYQQALGQGPQFIFQYYEEEERQRGNFPDRFSGHQFPNYSSELNVNALLLGDSALYLCASNRDRGHYGYTFGSGTRLTVV.

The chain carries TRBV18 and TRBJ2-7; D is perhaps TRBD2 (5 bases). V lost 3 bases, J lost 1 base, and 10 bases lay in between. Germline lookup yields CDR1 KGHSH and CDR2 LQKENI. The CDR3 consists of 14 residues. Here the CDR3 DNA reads TGTGCCAGCTCACCCGACGGAGGATCCTACGAGCAGTACTTC. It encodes CASSPDGGSYEQYF.

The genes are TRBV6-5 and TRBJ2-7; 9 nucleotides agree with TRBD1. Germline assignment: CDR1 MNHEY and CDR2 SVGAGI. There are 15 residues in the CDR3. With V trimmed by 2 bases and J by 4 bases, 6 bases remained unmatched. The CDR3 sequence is CASSYGQGRLYEQYF. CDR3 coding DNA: TGTGCCAGCAGTTACGGACAGGGGAGACTATACGAGCAGTACTTC.

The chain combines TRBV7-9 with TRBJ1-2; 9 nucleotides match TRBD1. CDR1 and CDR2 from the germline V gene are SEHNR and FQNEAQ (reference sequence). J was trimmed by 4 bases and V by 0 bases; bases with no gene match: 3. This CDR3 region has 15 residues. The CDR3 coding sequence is TGTGCCAGCAGCTTAGCGACGACAGGGGGCTATGGCTACACCTTC. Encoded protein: CASSLATTGGYGYTF.

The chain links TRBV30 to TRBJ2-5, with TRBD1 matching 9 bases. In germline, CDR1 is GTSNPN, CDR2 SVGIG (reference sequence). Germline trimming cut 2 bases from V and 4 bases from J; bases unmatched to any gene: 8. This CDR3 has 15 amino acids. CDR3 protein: CAWSLRPGQGETQYF. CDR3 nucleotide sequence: TGTGCCTGGAGTCTCCGGCCGGGACAGGGAGAGACCCAGTACTTC.

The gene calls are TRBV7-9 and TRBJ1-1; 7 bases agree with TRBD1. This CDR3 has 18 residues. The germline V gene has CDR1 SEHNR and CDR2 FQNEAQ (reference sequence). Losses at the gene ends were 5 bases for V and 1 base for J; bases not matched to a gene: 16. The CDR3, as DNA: TGTGCCAGCAGCACCGGGACAGCAATGTCGGGGAGGAACACTGAAGCTTTCTTT. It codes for CASSTGTAMSGRNTEAFF.

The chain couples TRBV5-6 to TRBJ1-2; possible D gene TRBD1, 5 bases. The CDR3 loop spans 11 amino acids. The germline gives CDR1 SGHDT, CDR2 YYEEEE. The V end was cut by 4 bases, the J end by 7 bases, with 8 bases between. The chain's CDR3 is CASSQGVGYTF. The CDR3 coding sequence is TGTGCCAGCAGCCAAGGGGTTGGCTACACCTTC.